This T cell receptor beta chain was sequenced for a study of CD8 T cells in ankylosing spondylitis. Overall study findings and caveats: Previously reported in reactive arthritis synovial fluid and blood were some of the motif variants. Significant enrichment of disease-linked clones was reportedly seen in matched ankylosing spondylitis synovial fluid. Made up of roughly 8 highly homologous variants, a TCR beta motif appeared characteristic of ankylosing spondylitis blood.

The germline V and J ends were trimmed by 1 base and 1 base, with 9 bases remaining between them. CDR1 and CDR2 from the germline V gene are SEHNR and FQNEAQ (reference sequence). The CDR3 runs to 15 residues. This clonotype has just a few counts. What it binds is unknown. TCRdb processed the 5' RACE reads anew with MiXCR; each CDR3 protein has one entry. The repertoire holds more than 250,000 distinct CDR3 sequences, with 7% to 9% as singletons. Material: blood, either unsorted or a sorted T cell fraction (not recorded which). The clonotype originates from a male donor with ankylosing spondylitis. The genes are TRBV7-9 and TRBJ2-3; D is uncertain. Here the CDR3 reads CASSLELGGTDTQYF. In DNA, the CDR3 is TGTGCCAGCAGCTTAGAACTCGGAGGCACAGATACGCAGTATTTT.